Detailed here is one T cell receptor beta chain. As yet, its antigen is unknown. This sample was taken from a study of T cell responses to AZD1222 COVID-19 vaccine. Overall study findings and caveats: Variant regions that are unmutated are reportedly the target of nearly half of spike-specific TCRs. CD4 TCRs covered the whole spike, strongest at regions 160-218 and 743-854. Baseline serostatus was positive in only 5 to 7 AZD1222 recipients.

The CDR3 runs 17 residues. Germline-derived CDR1 and CDR2 are SGHNT and YENEEA. V gave up 0 bases and J gave up 5 bases; unmatched junction bases: 11. Assay used: immunoSEQ multiplex PCR; TCRdb lists only in-frame clones, some missing. The data contain around 160,000 clones, over 75% of them seen just once; the ten biggest clones take up approximately 1.5%. The clonotype originates from an adult in good health. This rearrangement joins TRBV11-3 to TRBJ2-5; 8 positions agree with TRBD2. Specimen: peripheral blood, collected on day 0 of AZD1222 vaccination. DNA of the CDR3: TGTGCCAGCAGCTTAGATGGTACTAGCGGCATTGGGGAGACCCAGTACTTC. Its protein product is CASSLDGTSGIGETQYF.